This T cell receptor (beta chain) was found in a study of blood T cell repertoires in COVID-19. Study context: COVID-19 samples from acute and convalescent phases originated in the United States, Italy and Spain. In each case, the material was cDNA or gDNA derived from T cells, B-cell-depleted T cells, or PBMCs.

Authors' data handling: For nucleated cells, counts were estimated from reference gene primer amplification. Assay: immunoSEQ multiplex PCR; the TCRdb copy retains only in-frame clones and omits some. That table is the source of V, J and clone size, and D and trimming were worked out from the DNA. The sample includes thousands of clones, approximately 84% of them seen just once. Germline V CDR1 and CDR2: SGHRS, YFSETQ. With 4 bases clipped from V and 3 bases from J, the junction kept 5 bases outside the gene matches. The CDR3 spans 15 residues. This chain uses TRBV5-1 with TRBJ2-2; TRBD2 aligns across 8 bases. Sequencing was done on a sample of peripheral blood. This receptor was taken from a human donor with active COVID-19. The donor label of this sample is uncertain. CDR3 residues: CASSPRGGDTGELFF. CDR3 DNA: TGCGCCAGCAGCCCTCGGGGGGGGGACACCGGGGAGCTGTTTTTT.